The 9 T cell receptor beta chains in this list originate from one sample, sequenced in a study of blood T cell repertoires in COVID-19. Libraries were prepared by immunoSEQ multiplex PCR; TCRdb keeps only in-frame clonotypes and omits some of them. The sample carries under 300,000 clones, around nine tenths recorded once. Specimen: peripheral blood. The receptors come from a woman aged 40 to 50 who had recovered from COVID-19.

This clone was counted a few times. The CDR3 region is CASSRDRNQPQHF. CDR3 nucleotides: TGTGCCAGCAGCCGCGACAGAAATCAGCCCCAGCATTTT. The chain employs TRBV6-5 and TRBJ1-5, with D perhaps TRBD1 (5 bases). Trimming pared 6 bases from V and 4 bases from J, leaving 10 bases between. CDR1 is MNHEY and CDR2 is SVGAGI in the germline V gene. CDR3 length equals 13 residues.

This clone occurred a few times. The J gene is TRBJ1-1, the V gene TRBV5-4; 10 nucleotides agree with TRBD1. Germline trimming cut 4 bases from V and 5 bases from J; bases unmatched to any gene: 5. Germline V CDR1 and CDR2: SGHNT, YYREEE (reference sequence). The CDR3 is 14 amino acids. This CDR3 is CASSPGQGSTEAFF. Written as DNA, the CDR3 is TGTGCCAGCAGCCCGGGACAGGGGAGTACTGAAGCTTTCTTT.

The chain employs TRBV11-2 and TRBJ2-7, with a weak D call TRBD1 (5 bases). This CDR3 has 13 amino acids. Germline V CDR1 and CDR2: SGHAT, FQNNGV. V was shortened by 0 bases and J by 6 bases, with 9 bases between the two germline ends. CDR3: CASSLDLRGEQYF. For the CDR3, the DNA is TGTGCCAGCAGCTTAGATTTAAGGGGCGAGCAGTACTTC.

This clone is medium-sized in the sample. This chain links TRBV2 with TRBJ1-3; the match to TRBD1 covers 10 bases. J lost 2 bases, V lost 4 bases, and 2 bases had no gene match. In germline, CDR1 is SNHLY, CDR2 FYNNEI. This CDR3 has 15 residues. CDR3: CASSGGTGAGNTIYF. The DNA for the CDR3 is TGTGCCAGCAGTGGAGGGACAGGGGCTGGAAACACCATATATTTT.

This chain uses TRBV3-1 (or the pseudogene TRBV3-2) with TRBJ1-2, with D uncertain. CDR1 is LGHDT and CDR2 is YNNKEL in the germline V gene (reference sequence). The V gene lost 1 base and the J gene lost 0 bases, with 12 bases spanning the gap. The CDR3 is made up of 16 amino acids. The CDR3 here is CASSQGKRAANYGYTF. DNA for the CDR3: TGTGCCAGCAGCCAAGGGAAGAGAGCGGCTAACTATGGCTACACCTTC.

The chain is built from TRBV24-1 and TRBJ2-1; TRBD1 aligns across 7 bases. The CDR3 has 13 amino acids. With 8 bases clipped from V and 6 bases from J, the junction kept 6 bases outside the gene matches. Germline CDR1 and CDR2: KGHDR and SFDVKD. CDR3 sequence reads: CATKGGAGNEQFF. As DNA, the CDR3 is TGTGCCACCAAAGGGGGCGCGGGCAATGAGCAGTTCTTC.

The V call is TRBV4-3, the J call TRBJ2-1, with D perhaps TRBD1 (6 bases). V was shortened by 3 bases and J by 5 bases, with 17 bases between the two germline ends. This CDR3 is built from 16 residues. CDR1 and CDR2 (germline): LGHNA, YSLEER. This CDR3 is CASSHTLGAENNEQFF. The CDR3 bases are TGCGCCAGCAGCCACACACTGGGGGCAGAAAACAATGAGCAGTTCTTC.

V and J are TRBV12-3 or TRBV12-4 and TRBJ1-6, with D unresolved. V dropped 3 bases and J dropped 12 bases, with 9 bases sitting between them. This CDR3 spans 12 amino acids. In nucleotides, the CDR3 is TGTGCCAGCAGTTTGTATCCGTTACCCCTCCACTTT. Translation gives CASSLYPLPLHF.

CDR3 sequence (DNA): TGTGCCAGCAGCTACTTACGTGGGGGCTCGGGAACTGAAGCTTTCTTT. It translates to CASSYLRGGSGTEAFF. This sequence joins TRBV7-9 and TRBJ1-1; a possible D gene is TRBD1 (6 bases). The CDR3 length is 16 residues. The V gene's germline CDR1 is SEHNR and CDR2 FQNEAQ (reference sequence). V lost 4 bases and J 5 bases, leaving 20 bases between the germline ends.